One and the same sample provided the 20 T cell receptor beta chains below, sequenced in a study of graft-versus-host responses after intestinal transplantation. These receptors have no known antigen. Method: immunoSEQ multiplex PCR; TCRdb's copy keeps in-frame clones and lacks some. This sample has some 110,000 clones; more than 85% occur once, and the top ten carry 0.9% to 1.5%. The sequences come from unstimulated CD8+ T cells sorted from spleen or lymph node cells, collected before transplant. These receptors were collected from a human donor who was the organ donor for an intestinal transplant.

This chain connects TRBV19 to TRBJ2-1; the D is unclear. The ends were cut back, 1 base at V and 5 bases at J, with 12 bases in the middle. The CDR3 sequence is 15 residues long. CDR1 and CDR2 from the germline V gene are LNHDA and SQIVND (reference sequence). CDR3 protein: CASSIAHGLHNEQFF. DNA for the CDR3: TGTGCCAGTAGTATAGCACACGGTCTCCACAATGAGCAGTTCTTC.

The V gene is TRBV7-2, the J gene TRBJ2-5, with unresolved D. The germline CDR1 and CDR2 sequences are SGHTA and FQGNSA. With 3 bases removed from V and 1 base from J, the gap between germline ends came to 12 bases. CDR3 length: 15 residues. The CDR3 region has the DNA TGTGCCAGCAGCTTTCCAGAGACACTCCAAGAGACCCAGTACTTC. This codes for CASSFPETLQETQYF.

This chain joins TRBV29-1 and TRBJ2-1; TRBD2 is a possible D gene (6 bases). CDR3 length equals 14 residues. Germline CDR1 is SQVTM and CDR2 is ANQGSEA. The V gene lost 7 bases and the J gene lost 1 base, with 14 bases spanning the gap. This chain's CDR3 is CSAPSSDSYNEQFF. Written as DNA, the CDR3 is TGCAGCGCCCCCTCTAGCGATTCCTACAATGAGCAGTTCTTC.

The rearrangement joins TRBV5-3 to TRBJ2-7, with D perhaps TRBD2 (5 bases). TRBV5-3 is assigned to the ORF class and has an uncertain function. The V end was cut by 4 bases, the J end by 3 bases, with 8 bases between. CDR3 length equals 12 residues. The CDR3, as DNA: TGTGCCAGAAGCGTAAGCGGCTACGAGCAGTACTTC. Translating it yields CARSVSGYEQYF.

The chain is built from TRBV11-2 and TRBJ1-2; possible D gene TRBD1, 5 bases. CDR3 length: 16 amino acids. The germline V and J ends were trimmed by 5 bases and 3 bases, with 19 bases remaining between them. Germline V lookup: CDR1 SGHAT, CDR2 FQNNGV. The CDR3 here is CASSRTGWDGDYGYTF. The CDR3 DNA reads TGTGCCAGCAGCCGGACGGGATGGGACGGAGACTATGGCTACACCTTC.

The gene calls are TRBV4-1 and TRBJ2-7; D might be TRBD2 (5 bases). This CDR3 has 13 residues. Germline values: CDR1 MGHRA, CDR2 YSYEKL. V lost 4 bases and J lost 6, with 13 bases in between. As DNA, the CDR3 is TGCGCCAGCAGCCCCCTAGCTGAGGCCGAGCAGTACTTC. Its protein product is CASSPLAEAEQYF.

The CDR3 reads CSVIFLAGNEQYF. The CDR3 DNA reads as TGCAGCGTGATCTTTCTAGCGGGAAACGAGCAGTACTTC. The chain recombines TRBV29-1 with TRBJ2-7; 9 bases align to TRBD2. Germline V gene lookup returns CDR1 SQVTM and CDR2 ANQGSEA. The CDR3 is 13 amino acids. V dropped 6 bases and J dropped 5; count of bases not matched to a gene: 8.

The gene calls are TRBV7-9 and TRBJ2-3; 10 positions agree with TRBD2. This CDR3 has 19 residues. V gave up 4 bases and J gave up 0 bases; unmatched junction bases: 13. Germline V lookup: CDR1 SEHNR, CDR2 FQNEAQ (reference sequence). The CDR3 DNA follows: TGTGCCAGCAGCTACCCAAGCGCTTCTAGCGGGGGTAGCACAGATACGCAGTATTTT. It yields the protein CASSYPSASSGGSTDTQYF.

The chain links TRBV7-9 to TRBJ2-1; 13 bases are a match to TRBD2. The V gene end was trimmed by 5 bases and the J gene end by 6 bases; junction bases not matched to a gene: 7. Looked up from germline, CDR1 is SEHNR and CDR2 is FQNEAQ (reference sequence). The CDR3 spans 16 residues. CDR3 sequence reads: CASSLGGLAGRNEQFF. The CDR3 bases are TGTGCCAGCAGCCTCGGGGGACTAGCGGGACGCAATGAGCAGTTCTTC.

The DNA of the CDR3 is TGCGCCAGCAGCCGCCTTCCGTCAAGGCAGCCCCAGCATTTT. Translation: CASSRLPSRQPQHF. This rearrangement joins TRBV4-1 to TRBJ1-5; no clear D gene. Germline V gene data show CDR1 as MGHRA and CDR2 as YSYEKL. The CDR3 has 14 residues. Trimming left V 4 bases short and J 7 bases short, with 14 bases between.

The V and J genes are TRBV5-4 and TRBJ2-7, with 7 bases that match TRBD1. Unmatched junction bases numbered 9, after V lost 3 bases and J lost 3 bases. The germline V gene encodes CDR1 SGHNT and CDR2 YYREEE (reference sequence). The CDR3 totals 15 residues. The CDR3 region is CASSSRDSPLYEQYF. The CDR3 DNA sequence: TGTGCCAGCAGCTCCCGGGACAGTCCTCTCTACGAGCAGTACTTC.

For the CDR3, the DNA is TGCGCCAGCAGCCAGACCCTGACCTCCTACGAGCAGTACTTC. It specifies CASSQTLTSYEQYF. This sequence joins TRBV4-3 and TRBJ2-7; no firm D call. This CDR3 is built from 14 residues. The germline gives CDR1 LGHNA, CDR2 YSLEER. Trimming stripped 3 bases from V and 0 bases from J, with 9 bases between.

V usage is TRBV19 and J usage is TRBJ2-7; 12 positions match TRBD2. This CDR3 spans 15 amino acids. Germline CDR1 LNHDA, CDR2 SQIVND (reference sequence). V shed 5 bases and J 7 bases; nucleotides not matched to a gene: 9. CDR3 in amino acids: CASSPRLAGVFEQYF. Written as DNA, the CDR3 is TGTGCCAGTAGTCCCCGACTAGCGGGAGTGTTTGAGCAGTACTTC.

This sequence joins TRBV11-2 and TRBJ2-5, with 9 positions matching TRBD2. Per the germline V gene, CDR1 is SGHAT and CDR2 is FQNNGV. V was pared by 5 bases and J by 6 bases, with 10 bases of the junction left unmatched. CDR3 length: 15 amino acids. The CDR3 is CASSTGTSPIKTQYF. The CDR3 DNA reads TGTGCCAGCAGCACCGGGACTAGCCCCATTAAGACCCAGTACTTC.

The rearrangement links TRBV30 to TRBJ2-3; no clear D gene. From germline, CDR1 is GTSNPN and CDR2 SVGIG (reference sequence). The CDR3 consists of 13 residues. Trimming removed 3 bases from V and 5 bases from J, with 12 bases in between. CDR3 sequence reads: CAWSLHPRDTQYF. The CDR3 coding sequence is TGTGCCTGGAGCCTCCATCCTCGAGATACGCAGTATTTT.

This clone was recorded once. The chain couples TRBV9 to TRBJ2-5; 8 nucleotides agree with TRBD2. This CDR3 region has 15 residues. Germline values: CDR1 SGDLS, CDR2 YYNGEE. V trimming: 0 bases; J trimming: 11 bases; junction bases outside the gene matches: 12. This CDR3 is CASSVGLAGPWEQYF. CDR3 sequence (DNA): TGTGCCAGCAGCGTAGGGCTAGCGGGCCCGTGGGAGCAGTACTTC.

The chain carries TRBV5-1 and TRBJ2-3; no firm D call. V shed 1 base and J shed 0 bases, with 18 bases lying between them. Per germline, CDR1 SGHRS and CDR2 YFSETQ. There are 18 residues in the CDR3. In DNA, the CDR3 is TGCGCCAGCAGCTTGCACGGTCTTATCACGGCCAGCACAGATACGCAGTATTTT. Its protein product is CASSLHGLITASTDTQYF.

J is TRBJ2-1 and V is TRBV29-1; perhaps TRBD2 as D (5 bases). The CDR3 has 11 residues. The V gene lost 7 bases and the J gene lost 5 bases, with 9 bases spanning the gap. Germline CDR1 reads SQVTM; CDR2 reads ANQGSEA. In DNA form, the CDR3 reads TGCAGCGCCACTAGGAACAATGAGCAGTTCTTC. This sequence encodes CSATRNNEQFF.

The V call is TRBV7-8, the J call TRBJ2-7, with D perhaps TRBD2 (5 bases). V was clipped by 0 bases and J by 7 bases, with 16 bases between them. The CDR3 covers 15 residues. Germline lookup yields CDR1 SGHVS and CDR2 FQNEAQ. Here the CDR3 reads CASSLARIAPWEQYF. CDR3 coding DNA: TGTGCCAGCAGCTTAGCGAGAATAGCGCCTTGGGAGCAGTACTTC. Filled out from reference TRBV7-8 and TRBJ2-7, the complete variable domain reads GAGVSQSPRYKVAKRGQDVALRCDPISGHVSLFWYQQALGQGPEFLTYFQNEAQLDKSGLPSDRFFAERPEGSVSTLKIQRTQQEDSAVYLCASSLARIAPWEQYFGPGTRLTVT.

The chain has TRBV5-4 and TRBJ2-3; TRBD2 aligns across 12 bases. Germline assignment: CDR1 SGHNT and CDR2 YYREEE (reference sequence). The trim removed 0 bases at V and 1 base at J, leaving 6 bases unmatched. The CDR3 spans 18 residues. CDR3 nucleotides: TGTGCCAGCAGCTTGGGACTAGCGGGAGCTATGGGCACAGATACGCAGTATTTT. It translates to CASSLGLAGAMGTDTQYF.